The sequence of this TCR beta chain was determined in a study of blood T cells in healthy people across ages. Whole-study context: When template switching was applied, about one barcoded beta molecule was captured per two T cells.

As to this clonotype: What it binds is unknown.

The CDR3 has 13 residues. Germline V lookup: CDR1 ENHRY, CDR2 SYGVKD. The V end lost 0 bases, the J end lost 7 bases, and 7 bases lay between the germline ends. Total RNA extraction produced at least 5 micrograms (per sample) for the study. Using a J-beta primer mix together with a sample-barcoded 5' primer, a second PCR was run for about 6 to 12 cycles. Via MiXCR, TCRdb re-called the 5' RACE reads, giving one row per CDR3 protein. Of roughly 500,000 distinct CDR3 sequences listed, 25% to 30% were seen once; the top ten hold around 18%. Findings and caveats of the study: Among T cells, TCR beta diversity per million cells dropped roughly linearly as age rose.

Specimen: blood. The rearrangement links TRBV10-3 to TRBJ2-1; D might be TRBD2 (5 bases). This clonotype was sampled from a woman between 70 and 85 years old in good health. DNA of the CDR3: TGTGCCATCAGTGAGTCGAGGGAGAATGAGCAGTTCTTC. Translated: CAISESRENEQFF.